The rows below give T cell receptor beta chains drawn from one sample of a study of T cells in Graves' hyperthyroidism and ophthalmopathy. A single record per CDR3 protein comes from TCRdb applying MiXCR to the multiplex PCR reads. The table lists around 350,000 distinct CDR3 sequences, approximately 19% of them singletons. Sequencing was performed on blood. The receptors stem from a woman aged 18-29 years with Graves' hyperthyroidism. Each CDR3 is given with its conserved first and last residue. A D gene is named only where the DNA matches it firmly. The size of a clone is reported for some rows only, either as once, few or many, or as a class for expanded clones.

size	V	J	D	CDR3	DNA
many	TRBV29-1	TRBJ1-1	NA	CSVEVRRGTEAFF	TGCAGCGTTGAAGTCAGAAGAGGCACTGAAGCTTTCTTT
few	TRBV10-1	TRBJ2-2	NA	CASSVARDVWDTGELFF	TGCGCCAGCAGTGTCGCCAGGGACGTTTGGGACACCGGGGAGCTGTTTTTT
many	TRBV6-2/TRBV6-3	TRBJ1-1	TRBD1	CASLNRGNTEAFF	TGTGCCAGCCTTAACAGGGGTAACACTGAAGCTTTCTTT
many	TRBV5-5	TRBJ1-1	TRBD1	CASSGTVTEAFF	TGTGCCAGCAGCGGGACAGTCACTGAAGCTTTCTTT
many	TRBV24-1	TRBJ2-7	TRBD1	CATSDHGTGDYEQYF	TGTGCCACCAGTGATCACGGGACAGGGGACTACGAGCAGTACTTC
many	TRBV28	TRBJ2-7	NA	CASSNPRGAGYEQYF	TGTGCCAGCAGCAATCCCAGGGGCGCCGGGTACGAGCAGTACTTC
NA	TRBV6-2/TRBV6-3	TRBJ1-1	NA	CASSYSPVTEAFF	TGTGCCAGCAGTTACTCCCCGGTCACTGAAGCTTTCTTT
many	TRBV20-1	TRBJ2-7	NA	CSASQGYEQYF	TGCAGTGCTAGTCAGGGATACGAGCAGTACTTC
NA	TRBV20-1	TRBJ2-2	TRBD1	CSASLQGGVGELFF	TGCAGTGCTAGTCTACAGGGGGGAGTCGGGGAGCTGTTTTTT
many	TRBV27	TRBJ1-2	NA	CASGLMGTGVLYGYTF	TGTGCCAGCGGTCTCATGGGAACAGGAGTGCTCTATGGCTACACCTTC
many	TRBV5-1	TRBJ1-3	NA	CASSLGSSGNTIYF	TGCGCCAGCAGCTTGGGTTCCTCTGGAAACACCATATATTTT
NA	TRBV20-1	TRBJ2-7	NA	CSAELGGGPAVYEQYF	TGCAGTGCTGAGCTGGGCGGGGGCCCAGCCGTCTACGAGCAGTACTTC
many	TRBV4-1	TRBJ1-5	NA	CASSQDTRGDQPQHF	TGCGCCAGCAGCCAAGATACGCGGGGGGATCAGCCCCAGCATTTT
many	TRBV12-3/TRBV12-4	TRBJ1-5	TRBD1	CASSRQGGSNQPQHF	TGTGCCAGCAGCAGACAGGGTGGGAGCAATCAGCCCCAGCATTTT
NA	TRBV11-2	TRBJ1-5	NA	CASQGNHNQPQHF	TGTGCCAGCCAGGGCAACCACAATCAGCCCCAGCATTTT
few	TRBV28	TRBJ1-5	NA	CASSPWTVFSNQPQHF	TGTGCCAGCAGTCCCTGGACAGTTTTTAGCAATCAGCCCCAGCATTTT
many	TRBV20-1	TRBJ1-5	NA	CSARGQRQPQHF	TGCAGTGCTAGAGGACAGAGACAGCCCCAGCATTTT
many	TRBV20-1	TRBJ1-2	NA	CSAPQGIYDYGYTF	TGCAGTGCCCCTCAGGGTATTTACGACTATGGCTACACCTTC
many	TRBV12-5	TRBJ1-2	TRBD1	CASGPGQGGGGYTF	TGTGCTAGTGGACCAGGACAGGGGGGCGGCGGCTACACCTTC
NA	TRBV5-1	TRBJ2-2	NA	CASSGYTGELFF	TGCGCCAGCAGCGGCTACACCGGGGAGCTGTTTTTT
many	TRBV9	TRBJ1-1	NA	CASSVQGAMNTEAFF	TGTGCCAGCAGCGTACAAGGGGCCATGAACACTGAAGCTTTCTTT
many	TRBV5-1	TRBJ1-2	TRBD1	CASSPNTGDYGYTF	TGCGCCAGCAGCCCAAATACAGGGGACTATGGCTACACCTTC
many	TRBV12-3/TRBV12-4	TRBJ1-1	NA	CASNDLGAGTEAFF	TGTGCCAGCAACGACTTAGGGGCCGGAACTGAAGCTTTCTTT
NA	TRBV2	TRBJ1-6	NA	CASSGLGISPLHF	TGTGCCAGCTCAGGGTTGGGGATTTCACCCCTCCACTTT
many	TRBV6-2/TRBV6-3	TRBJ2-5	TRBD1	CASSYSWGQQQETQYF	TGTGCCAGCAGTTACTCGTGGGGACAGCAGCAAGAGACCCAGTACTTC
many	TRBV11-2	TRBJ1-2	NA	CASSLAPRGYGYTF	TGTGCCAGCAGCTTAGCTCCGCGTGGCTATGGCTACACCTTC
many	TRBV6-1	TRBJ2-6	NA	CASSEEDILRLPGANVLTF	TGTGCCAGCAGTGAAGAGGATATCTTGAGGCTCCCTGGGGCCAACGTCCTGACTTTC
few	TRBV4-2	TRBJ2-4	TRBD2	CASSQTGLAGDKNIQYF	TGTGCCAGCAGCCAAACGGGACTAGCGGGGGACAAAAACATTCAGTACTTC
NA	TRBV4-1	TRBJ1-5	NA	CASSQPPNQPQHF	TGCGCCAGCAGCCAACCCCCCAATCAGCCCCAGCATTTT
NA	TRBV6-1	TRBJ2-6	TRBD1	CASSDLGQEDSGANVLTF	TGTGCCAGCAGTGATCTGGGACAGGAGGACTCTGGGGCCAACGTCCTGACTTTC
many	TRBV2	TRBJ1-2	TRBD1	CASRGDRWDYGYTF	TGTGCCAGCCGTGGGGACAGATGGGACTATGGCTACACCTTC
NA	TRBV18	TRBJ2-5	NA	CASFRIDRTQYF	TGTGCCAGCTTCCGGATAGATCGGACCCAGTACTTC
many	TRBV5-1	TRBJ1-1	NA	CASGPGVHAEAFF	TGCGCCAGCGGACCCGGGGTTCACGCTGAAGCTTTCTTT
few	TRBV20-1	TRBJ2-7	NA	CSARGGGGAYEQYF	TGCAGTGCTAGGGGGGGCGGGGGAGCATACGAGCAGTACTTC
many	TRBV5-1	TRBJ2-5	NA	CASSPRRGGETQYF	TGCGCCAGCAGCCCCCGCAGGGGAGGGGAGACCCAGTACTTC
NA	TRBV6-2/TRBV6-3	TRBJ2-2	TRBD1	CASSYLGQHTGELFF	TGTGCCAGCAGTTACCTGGGACAGCACACCGGGGAGCTGTTTTTT
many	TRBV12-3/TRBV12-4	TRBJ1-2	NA	CASSLGGVGYTF	TGTGCCAGCAGTTTAGGGGGAGTAGGCTACACCTTC
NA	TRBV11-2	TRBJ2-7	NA	CASSNRKTSYEQYF	TGTGCCAGCAGCAACAGAAAGACCTCCTACGAGCAGTACTTC
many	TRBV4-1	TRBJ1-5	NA	CASSQDGYPNQPQHF	TGCGCCAGCAGCCAAGATGGGTACCCGAATCAGCCCCAGCATTTT
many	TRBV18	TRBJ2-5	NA	CASSPRDQETQYF	TGTGCCAGCTCACCACGGGACCAAGAGACCCAGTACTTC
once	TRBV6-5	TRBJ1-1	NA	CASSYSNSGPEAFF	TGTGCCAGCAGTTACTCGAATTCAGGGCCCGAAGCTTTCTTT
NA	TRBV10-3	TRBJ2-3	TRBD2	CAISEFGLAGGITDTQYF	TGTGCCATCAGTGAGTTCGGACTAGCGGGGGGTATCACAGATACGCAGTATTTT
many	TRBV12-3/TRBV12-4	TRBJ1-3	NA	CASRPSGRGNTIYF	TGTGCCAGCAGACCCTCGGGTCGGGGAAACACCATATATTTT
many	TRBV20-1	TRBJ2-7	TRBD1	CSAGRQGYEQYF	TGCAGTGCTGGCAGACAGGGCTACGAGCAGTACTTC
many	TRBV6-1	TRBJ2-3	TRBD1	CASRFAGGPMGDTQYF	TGTGCCAGCAGATTCGCAGGGGGACCTATGGGAGATACGCAGTATTTT
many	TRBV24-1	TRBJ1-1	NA	CATSTGTMSTEAFF	TGTGCCACCAGTACAGGGACCATGAGCACTGAAGCTTTCTTT
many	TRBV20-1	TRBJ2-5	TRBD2	CSAEIGTSGEETQYF	TGCAGTGCCGAGATCGGGACTAGCGGAGAAGAGACCCAGTACTTC
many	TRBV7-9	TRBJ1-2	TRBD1	CASSLAWDSGYGYTF	TGTGCCAGCAGCTTAGCCTGGGACAGCGGATATGGCTACACCTTC
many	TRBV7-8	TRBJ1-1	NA	CASSQALGTEVFF	TGTGCCAGCAGCCAGGCGTTAGGCACTGAAGTTTTCTTT
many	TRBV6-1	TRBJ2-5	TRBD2	CASSDLAGGQETQYF	TGTGCCAGCAGTGACCTCGCGGGGGGCCAAGAGACCCAGTACTTC
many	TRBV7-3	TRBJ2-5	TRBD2	CASSISSGGAGETQYF	TGTGCCAGCAGCATATCTAGCGGGGGGGCCGGGGAGACCCAGTACTTC
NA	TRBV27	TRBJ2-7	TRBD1	CASSLRTGGPYEQYF	TGTGCCAGCAGTTTAAGGACAGGGGGCCCCTACGAGCAGTACTTC
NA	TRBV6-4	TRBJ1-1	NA	CASSLGSFTEAFF	TGTGCCAGCAGTCTAGGGTCTTTCACTGAAGCTTTCTTT
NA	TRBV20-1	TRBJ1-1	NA	CSALQWIAFF	TGCAGTGCCCTACAGTGGATAGCTTTCTTT
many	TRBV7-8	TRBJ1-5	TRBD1	CASSAGQIGNQPQHF	TGTGCCAGCAGCGCGGGACAGATCGGCAATCAGCCCCAGCATTTT